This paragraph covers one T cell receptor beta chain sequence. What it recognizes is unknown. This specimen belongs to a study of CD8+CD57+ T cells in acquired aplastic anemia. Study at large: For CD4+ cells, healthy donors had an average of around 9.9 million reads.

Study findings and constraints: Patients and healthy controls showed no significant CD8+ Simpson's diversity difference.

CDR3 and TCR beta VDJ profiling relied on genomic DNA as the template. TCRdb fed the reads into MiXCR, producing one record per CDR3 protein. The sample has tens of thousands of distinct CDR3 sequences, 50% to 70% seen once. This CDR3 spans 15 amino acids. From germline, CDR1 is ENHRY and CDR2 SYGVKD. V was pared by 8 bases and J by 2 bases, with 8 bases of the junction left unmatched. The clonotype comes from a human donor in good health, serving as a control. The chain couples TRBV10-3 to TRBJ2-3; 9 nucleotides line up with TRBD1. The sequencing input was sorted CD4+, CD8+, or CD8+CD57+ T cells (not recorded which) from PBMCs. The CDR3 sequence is CAIQPGTGYTDTQYF. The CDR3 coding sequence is TGTGCCATCCAACCCGGGACAGGGTACACAGATACGCAGTATTTT.